A few counts support the clone carrying this TCR beta chain. The antigen is unknown. This sample is drawn from a study of blood T cells in healthy people across ages. General study results and limits: Naive T cell percentage strongly correlated with TCR beta diversity. A roughly linear age-dependent decrease characterized TCR beta diversity per million T cells. It was not possible, with unsorted PBMCs, to conclusively compare naive and antigen-experienced cells.

Trimming left V 0 bases short and J 1 base short, with 7 bases between. The CDR3 length is 14 residues. Germline V gene data show CDR1 as SGHRS and CDR2 as YFSETQ. Investigators took about 9.2 milliliters of peripheral blood from every donor. With a J-beta primer mix and a sample-barcoded 5' primer, a second PCR ran about 7 to 12 cycles. Via MiXCR, TCRdb re-called the 5' RACE reads, giving one row per CDR3 protein. The top ten hold about 30% of the sample, which has about 830,000 distinct CDR3 sequences, approximately 65% seen once. The rearrangement joins TRBV5-1 to TRBJ2-5; no clear D gene. The sample was blood. The origin of this receptor is a man aged 25-40 years in good health. As DNA, the CDR3 is TGCGCCAGCAGCTTGGGTAGCAGCCAAGAGACCCAGTACTTC. This gives the protein CASSLGSSQETQYF.